This TCR beta chain was observed in a study of shared clonotypes between healthy human individuals. CDR1 SGHVS and CDR2 FQNEAQ come from the germline V gene. Germline trimming cut 1 base from V and 2 bases from J; bases unmatched to any gene: 3. CDR3 length: 16 residues. The method was immunoSEQ multiplex PCR; TCRdb's version includes in-frame clones alone and lacks a portion of them. The sample gives roughly 700,000 clones, about nine tenths of which show up once; 34% is in the top ten. The sequenced sample was memory CD8+ T cells from PBMCs. The subset was: CD45RO+ cells pooled with CCR7-negative TemRA cells. The rearrangement joins TRBV7-8 to TRBJ2-4; 9 nucleotides match TRBD1. This clonotype was sampled from a man younger than 30 in good health. Some clones in this sample may be carry-over from other donors' samples. In DNA, the CDR3 is TGTGCCAGCAGCTTAGGGACAGGGGAATCCAAAAACATTCAGTACTTC. This codes for CASSLGTGESKNIQYF. The whole variable domain, remainder taken from reference TRBV7-8 and TRBJ2-4, is GAGVSQSPRYKVAKRGQDVALRCDPISGHVSLFWYQQALGQGPEFLTYFQNEAQLDKSGLPSDRFFAERPEGSVSTLKIQRTQQEDSAVYLCASSLGTGESKNIQYFGAGTRLSVL.